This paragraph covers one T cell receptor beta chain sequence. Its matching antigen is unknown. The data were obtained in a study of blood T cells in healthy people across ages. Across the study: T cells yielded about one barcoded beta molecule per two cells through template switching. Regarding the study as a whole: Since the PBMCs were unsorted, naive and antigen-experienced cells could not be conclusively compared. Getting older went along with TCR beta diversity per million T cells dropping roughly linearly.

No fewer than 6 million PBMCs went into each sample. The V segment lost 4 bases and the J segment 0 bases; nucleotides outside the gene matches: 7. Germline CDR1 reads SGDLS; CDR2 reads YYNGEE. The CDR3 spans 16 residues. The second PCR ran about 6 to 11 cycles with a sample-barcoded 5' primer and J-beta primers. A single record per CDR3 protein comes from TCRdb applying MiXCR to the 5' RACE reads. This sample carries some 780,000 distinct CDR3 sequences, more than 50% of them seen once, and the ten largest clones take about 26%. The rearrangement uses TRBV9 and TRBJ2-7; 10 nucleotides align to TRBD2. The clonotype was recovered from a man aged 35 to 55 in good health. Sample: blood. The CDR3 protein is CASSFTGLANSYEQYF. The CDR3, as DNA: TGTGCCAGCAGCTTTACGGGACTAGCGAACTCCTACGAGCAGTACTTC. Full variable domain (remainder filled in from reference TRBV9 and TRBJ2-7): DSGVTQTPKHLITATGQRVTLRCSPRSGDLSVYWYQQSLDQGLQFLIQYYNGEERAKGNILERFSAQQFPDLHSELNLSSLELGDSALYFCASSFTGLANSYEQYFGPGTRLTVT.